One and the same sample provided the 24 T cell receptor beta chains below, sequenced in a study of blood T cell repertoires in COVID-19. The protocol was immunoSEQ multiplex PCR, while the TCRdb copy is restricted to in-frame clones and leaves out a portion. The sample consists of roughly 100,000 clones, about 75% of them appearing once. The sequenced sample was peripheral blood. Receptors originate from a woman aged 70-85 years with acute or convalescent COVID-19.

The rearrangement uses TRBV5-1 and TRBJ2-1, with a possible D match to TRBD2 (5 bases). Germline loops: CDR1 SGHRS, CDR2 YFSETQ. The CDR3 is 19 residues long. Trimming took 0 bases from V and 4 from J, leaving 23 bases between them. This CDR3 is CASSLEWARTSKRYNEQFF. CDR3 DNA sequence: TGCGCCAGCAGCTTGGAATGGGCGCGGACTTCTAAAAGATACAATGAGCAGTTCTTC.

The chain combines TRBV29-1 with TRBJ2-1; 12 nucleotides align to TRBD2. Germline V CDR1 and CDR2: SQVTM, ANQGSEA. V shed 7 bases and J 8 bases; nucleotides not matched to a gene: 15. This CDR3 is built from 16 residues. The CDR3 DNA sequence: TGCAGCGGGAGGGGAGGACGGACTAGCGGGATCTATGAGCAGTTCTTC. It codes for CSGRGGRTSGIYEQFF.

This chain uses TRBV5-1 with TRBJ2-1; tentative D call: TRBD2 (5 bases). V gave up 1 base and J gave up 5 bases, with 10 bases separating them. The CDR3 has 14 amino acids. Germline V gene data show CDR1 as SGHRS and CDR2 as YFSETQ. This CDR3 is CASSLTAVNNEQFF. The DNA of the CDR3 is TGCGCCAGCAGCTTGACAGCGGTGAACAATGAGCAGTTCTTC. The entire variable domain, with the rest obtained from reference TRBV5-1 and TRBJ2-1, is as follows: KAGVTQTPRYLIKTRGQQVTLSCSPISGHRSVSWYQQTPGQGLQFLFEYFSETQRNKGNFPGRFSGRQFSNSRSEMNVSTLELGDSALYLCASSLTAVNNEQFFGPGTRLTVL.

CDR3 sequence: CASKTPPGEERGYPHYSDTQYF. The CDR3 bases are TGCGCCAGCAAAACCCCTCCCGGGGAGGAGCGGGGGTACCCTCACTACTCAGATACGCAGTATTTT. The J gene is TRBJ2-3, the V gene TRBV10-2; 8 nucleotides agree with TRBD2. The CDR3 contains 22 residues. Germline V gives CDR1 WSHSY, CDR2 SAAADI. Germline trimming cut 7 bases from V and 4 bases from J; bases unmatched to any gene: 31.

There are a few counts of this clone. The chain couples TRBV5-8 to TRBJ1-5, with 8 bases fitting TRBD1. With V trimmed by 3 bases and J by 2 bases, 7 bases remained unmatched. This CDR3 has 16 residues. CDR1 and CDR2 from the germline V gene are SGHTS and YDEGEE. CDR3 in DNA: TGTGCCAGCAGCTCTCGGACAGGGTTTCGCAATCAGCCCCAGCATTTT. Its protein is CASSSRTGFRNQPQHF.

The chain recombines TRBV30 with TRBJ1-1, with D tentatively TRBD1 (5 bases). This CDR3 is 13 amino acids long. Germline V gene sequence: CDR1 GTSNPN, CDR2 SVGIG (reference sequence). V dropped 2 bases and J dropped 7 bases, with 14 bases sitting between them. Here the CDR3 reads CAWSRWGGGEAFF. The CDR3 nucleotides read TGTGCCTGGAGTAGGTGGGGCGGCGGTGAAGCTTTCTTT.

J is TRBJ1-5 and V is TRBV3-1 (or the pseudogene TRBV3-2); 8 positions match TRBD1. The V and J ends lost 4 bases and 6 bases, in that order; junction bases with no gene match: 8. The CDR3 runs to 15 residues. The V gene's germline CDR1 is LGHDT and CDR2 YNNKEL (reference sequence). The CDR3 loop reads CASSRGQGGSQPQHF. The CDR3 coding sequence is TGTGCCAGCAGCCGAGGACAGGGAGGGAGTCAGCCCCAGCATTTT.

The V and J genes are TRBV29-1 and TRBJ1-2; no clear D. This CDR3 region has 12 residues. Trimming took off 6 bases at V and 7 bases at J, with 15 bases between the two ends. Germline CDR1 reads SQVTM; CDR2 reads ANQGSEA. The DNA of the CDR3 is TGCAGCGTCTGGGGTGGGGAGGGTGGCTACACCTTC. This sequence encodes CSVWGGEGGYTF. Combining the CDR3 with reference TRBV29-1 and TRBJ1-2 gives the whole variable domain SAVISQKPSRDICQRGTSLTIQCQVDSQVTMMFWYRQQPGQSLTLIATANQGSEATYESGFVIDKFPISRPNLTFSTLTVSNMSPEDSSIYLCSVWGGEGGYTFGSGTRLTVV.

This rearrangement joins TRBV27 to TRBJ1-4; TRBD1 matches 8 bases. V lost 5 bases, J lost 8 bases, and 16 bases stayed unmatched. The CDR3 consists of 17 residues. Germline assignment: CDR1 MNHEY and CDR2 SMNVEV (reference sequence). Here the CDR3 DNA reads TGTGCCAGCAGTCCCTATATCCCGACAGGGGTAGGGGAAAAACTGTTTTTT. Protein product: CASSPYIPTGVGEKLFF. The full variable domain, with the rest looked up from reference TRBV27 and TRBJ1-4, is EAQVTQNPRYLITVTGKKLTVTCSQNMNHEYMSWYRQDPGLGLRQIYYSMNVEVTDKGDVPEGYKVSRKEKRNFPLILESPSPNQTSLYFCASSPYIPTGVGEKLFFGSGTQLSVL.

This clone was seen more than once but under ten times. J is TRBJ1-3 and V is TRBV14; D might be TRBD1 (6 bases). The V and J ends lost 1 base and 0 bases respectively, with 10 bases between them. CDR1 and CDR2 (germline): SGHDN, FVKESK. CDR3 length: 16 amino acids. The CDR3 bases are TGTGCCAGCAGCCAAGTACAGGGATACTCTGGAAACACCATATATTTT. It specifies CASSQVQGYSGNTIYF. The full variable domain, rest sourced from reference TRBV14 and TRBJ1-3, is EAGVTQFPSHSVIEKGQTVTLRCDPISGHDNLYWYRRVMGKEIKFLLHFVKESKQDESGMPNNRFLAERTGGTYSTLKVQPAELEDSGVYFCASSQVQGYSGNTIYFGEGSWLTVV.

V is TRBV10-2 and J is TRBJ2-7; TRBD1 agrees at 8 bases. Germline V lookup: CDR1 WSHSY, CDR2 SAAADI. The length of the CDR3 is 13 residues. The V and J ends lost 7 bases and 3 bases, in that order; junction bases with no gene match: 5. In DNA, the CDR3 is TGCGCCAGCAATAGAGGACAGGGCTACGAGCAGTACTTC. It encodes CASNRGQGYEQYF.

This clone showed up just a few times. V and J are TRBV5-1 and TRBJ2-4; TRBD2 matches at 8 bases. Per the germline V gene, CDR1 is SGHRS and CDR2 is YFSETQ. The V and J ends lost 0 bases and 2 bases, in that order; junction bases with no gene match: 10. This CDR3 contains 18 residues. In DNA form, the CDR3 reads TGCGCCAGCAGCTTGGCCCGGGAGGGGCTGGAGTCCAAAAACATTCAGTACTTC. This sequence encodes CASSLAREGLESKNIQYF.

The CDR3 protein is CASSSNDGVGEQYF. Here the CDR3 DNA reads TGTGCCAGTAGTTCAAACGACGGGGTGGGGGAGCAGTACTTC. The chain has TRBV19 and TRBJ2-7, with a possible D match to TRBD2 (5 bases). This CDR3 spans 14 amino acids. V was trimmed by 5 bases and J by 7 bases, leaving 18 bases between them. Germline loops: CDR1 LNHDA, CDR2 SQIVND (reference sequence).

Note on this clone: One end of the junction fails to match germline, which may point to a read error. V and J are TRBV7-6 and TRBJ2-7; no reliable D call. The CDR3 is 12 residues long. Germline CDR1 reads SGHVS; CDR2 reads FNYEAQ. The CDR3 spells CANSSSTYEQYF. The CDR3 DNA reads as TGTGCCAACAGCTCCAGTACCTACGAGCAGTACTTC.

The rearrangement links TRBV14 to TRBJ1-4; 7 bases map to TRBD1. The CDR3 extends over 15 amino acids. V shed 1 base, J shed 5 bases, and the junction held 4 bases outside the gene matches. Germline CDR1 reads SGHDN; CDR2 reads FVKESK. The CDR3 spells CASSQVGQRNEKLFF. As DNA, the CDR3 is TGTGCCAGCAGCCAAGTGGGACAGCGAAATGAAAAACTGTTTTTT.

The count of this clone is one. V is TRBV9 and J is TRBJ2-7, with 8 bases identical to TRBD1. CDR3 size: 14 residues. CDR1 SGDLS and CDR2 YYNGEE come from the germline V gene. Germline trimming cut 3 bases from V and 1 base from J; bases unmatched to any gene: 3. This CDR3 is CASSGTGFSYEQYF. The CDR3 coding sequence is TGTGCCAGCAGCGGGACAGGGTTTTCCTACGAGCAGTACTTC.

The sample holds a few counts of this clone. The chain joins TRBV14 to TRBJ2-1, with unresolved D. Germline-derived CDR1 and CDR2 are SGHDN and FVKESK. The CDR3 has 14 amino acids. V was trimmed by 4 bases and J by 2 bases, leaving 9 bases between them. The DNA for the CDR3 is TGTGCCAGCAGCCCCCTTGGCACCTACAATGAGCAGTTCTTC. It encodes CASSPLGTYNEQFF.

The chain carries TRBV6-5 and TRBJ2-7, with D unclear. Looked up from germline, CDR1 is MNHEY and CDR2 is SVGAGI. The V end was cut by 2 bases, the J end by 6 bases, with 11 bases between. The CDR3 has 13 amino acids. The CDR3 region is CASSYGGLAEQYF. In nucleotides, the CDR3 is TGTGCCAGCAGTTACGGCGGCCTGGCCGAGCAGTACTTC.

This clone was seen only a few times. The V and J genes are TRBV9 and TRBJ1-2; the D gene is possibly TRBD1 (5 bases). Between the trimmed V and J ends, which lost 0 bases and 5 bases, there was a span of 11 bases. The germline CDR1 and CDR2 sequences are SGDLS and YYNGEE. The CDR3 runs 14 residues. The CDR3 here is CASSVGREGYGYTF. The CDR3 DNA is TGTGCCAGCAGCGTAGGGAGGGAGGGGTATGGCTACACCTTC.

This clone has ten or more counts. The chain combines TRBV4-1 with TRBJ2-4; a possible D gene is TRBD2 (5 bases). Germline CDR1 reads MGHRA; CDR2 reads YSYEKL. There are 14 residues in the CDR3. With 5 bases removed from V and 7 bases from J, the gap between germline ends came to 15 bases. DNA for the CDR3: TGCGCCAGCAGCGTACCGGGAACGAGGAACATTCAGTACTTC. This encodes CASSVPGTRNIQYF.

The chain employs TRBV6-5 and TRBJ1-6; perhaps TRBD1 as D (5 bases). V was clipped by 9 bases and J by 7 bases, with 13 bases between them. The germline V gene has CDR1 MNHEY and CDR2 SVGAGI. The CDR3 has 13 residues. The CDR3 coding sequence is TGTGCCAGTGGGGGGTTGTTAAATTCACCCCTCCACTTT. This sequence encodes CASGGLLNSPLHF.

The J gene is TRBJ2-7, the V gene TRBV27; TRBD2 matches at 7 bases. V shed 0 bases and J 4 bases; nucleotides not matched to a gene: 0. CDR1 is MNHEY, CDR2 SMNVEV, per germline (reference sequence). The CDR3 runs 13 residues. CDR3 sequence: CASSLSRGYEQYF. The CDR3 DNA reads TGTGCCAGCAGTTTATCGCGGGGGTACGAGCAGTACTTC.

CDR3 coding DNA: TGTGCCAGCACCCAGCTGGGTGGACAGGGAGACGAGCAGTACTTC. Its translation is CASTQLGGQGDEQYF. The chain has TRBV28 and TRBJ2-7; 8 bases fit TRBD1. V lost 7 bases to trimming and J lost 5 bases; unmatched junction nucleotides: 13. The germline V gene has CDR1 MDHEN and CDR2 SYDVKM. The CDR3 has 15 residues.

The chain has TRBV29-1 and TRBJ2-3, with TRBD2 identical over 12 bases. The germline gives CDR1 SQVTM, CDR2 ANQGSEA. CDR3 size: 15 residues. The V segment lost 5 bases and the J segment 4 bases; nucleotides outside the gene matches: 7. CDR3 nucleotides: TGCAGCGTTTCCCTACTAGCGGGGGGACCAGATACGCAGTATTTT. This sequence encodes CSVSLLAGGPDTQYF.